The TCR beta chain described here comes from a study of T cell changes during pregnancy in multiple sclerosis. This CDR3 comprises 16 residues. V was clipped by 6 bases and J by 0 bases; unmatched bases: 6. Germline CDR1 reads MGHRA; CDR2 reads YSYEKL. Assay used: immunoSEQ multiplex PCR; TCRdb lists only in-frame clones, some missing. This table has about 22,000 clones, over 75% appearing once. Sample: CD8+ T cells from peripheral blood mononuclear cells, taken after pregnancy. The rearrangement uses TRBV4-1 and TRBJ2-2, with 8 bases lining up with TRBD2. This clonotype was obtained from a female donor with multiple sclerosis, enrolled in a pregnancy study. The CDR3 sequence is CASRSIAGSNTGELFF. The CDR3 DNA reads TGCGCCAGCAGATCCATAGCGGGATCGAACACCGGGGAGCTGTTTTTT.